Reported below is one T cell receptor beta chain. Germline-derived CDR1 and CDR2 are DFQATT and SNEGSKA (reference sequence). Between the trimmed V and J ends, which lost 1 base and 4 bases, there was a span of 29 bases. This CDR3 comprises 20 residues. This sample was taken from a study of regulatory T cells in long-lasting Graves disease. Sample time point: newly diagnosed GD, antithyroid drugs for less than 3 months. The authors made the TCR library using RNA they extracted from PBMCs. Sequencing libraries for TCR beta were prepared with iRepertoire HTBI primers and Arm-PCR of CDR3 regions. TCRdb recomputed calls from the multiplex PCR reads with MiXCR, one row per CDR3 protein. The sample records about 460,000 distinct CDR3 sequences, about 14% being singletons. The data were also submitted as part of a second study, on T cells in Graves' hyperthyroidism and ophthalmopathy.

The material was peripheral blood mononuclear cells (PBMCs), obtained at new diagnosis, from a patient treated with antithyroid drugs. The rearrangement links TRBV20-1 to TRBJ2-1; tentative D call: TRBD2 (6 bases). This TCR was recovered from a woman between 50 and 59 years old with Graves disease. The CDR3 spells CSARARGLRDAVRAYNEQFF. Written as DNA, the CDR3 is TGCAGTGCTAGAGCCCGGGGACTCCGGGACGCCGTCCGAGCTTACAATGAGCAGTTCTTC.